This TCR beta chain is from a study of cytomegalovirus exposure and HLA in healthy donors. General observations from the study: There were about 160 TCR beta chains listed as cytomegalovirus-associated. Earlier analysis found most TCR beta V segments productive about 87% or about 30% of the time. In most subjects, TCR beta sequences reportedly gave accurate predictions of HLA-A and HLA-B alleles.

Points on this clone: The antigen is not known.

The CDR3 spans 15 residues. Deletions cut 5 bases from V and 3 bases from J, with 15 bases between. Germline CDR1 is MDHEN and CDR2 is SYDVKM. The PCR was carried out with 60 Vbeta primers and 13 Jbeta primers. Assay: immunoSEQ multiplex PCR; the TCRdb copy retains only in-frame clones and omits some. Of 150,000 to 200,000 clones in the sample, roughly 83% were seen once. V gene TRBV28 combines with J gene TRBJ2-3, with D perhaps TRBD2 (6 bases). The sequencing sample was made of PBMCs. The TCR sequence derives from a boy younger than 18 in good health and CMV-seronegative. The CDR3 here is CASSLWGLRTDTQYF. As DNA, the CDR3 is TGTGCCAGCAGTCTGTGGGGACTTAGGACAGATACGCAGTATTTT.